The TCR beta chain under discussion was sequenced for a study of graft-versus-host responses after intestinal transplantation. In the study overall: Anti-thymocyte globulin served as induction for all recipients, who then took tacrolimus and steroids for 3 to 4 years. Overall study results and limits: Those patients showing graft-donor T cell macrochimerism displayed high graft-versus-host to host-versus-graft clonal ratios in allografts. GvH clones appeared in recipient marrow, some first in ileum or blood. Circulating GvH clones peaking coincided with falling HvG clones soon after transplant.

Sequenced by immunoSEQ multiplex PCR; TCRdb stores in-frame clones only, minus some. The sample lists 130,000 to 150,000 clones, 85% to 95% seen once, with 0.19% in the top ten. Germline CDR1 and CDR2: MDHEN and SYDVKM. This CDR3 spans 20 amino acids. With 5 bases clipped from V and 0 bases from J, the junction kept 18 bases outside the gene matches. Details on this clone: What it recognizes is unknown.

The sequence came from a human donor who received an intestinal transplant. The chain recombines TRBV28 with TRBJ2-1, with 8 bases lining up with TRBD2. Material: unstimulated CD4+ T cells sorted from spleen or lymph node cells, obtained before intestinal transplant. CDR3 sequence: CASSPKGGRPLPFSYNEQFF. CDR3 coding DNA: TGTGCCAGCAGTCCTAAGGGCGGGAGGCCCCTCCCATTCTCCTACAATGAGCAGTTCTTC.